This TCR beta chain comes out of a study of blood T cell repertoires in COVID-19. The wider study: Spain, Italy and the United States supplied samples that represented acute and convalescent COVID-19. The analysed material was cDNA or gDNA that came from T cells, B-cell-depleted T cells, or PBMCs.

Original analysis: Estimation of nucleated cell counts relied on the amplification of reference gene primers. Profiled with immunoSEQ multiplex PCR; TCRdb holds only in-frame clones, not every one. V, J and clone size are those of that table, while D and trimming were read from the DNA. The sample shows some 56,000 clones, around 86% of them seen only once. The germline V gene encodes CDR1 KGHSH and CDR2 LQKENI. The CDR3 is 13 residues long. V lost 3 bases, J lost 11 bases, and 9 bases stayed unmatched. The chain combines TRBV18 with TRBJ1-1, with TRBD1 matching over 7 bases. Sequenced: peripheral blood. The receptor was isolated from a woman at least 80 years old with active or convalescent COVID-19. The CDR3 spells CASSPDRAGRAFF. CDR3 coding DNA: TGTGCCAGCTCACCCGACAGGGCCGGGCGGGCTTTCTTT.